The 21 T cell receptor beta chains given below trace back to one sample, sequenced in a study of CD8+CD57+ T cells in acquired aplastic anemia. Template material for TCR beta VDJ and CDR3 profiling consisted of genomic DNA. A single record per CDR3 protein comes from TCRdb applying MiXCR to the reads. The sample yields approximately 98,000 distinct CDR3 sequences, 51% seen once. What was sequenced was sorted CD4+, CD8+, or CD8+CD57+ T cells (not recorded which) from PBMCs. These receptors were taken from a human donor in good health, serving as a control.

The chain employs TRBV5-1 and TRBJ2-2; 7 bases match TRBD2. J lost 6 bases, V lost 4 bases, and 6 bases had no gene match. The germline V gene has CDR1 SGHRS and CDR2 YFSETQ. The CDR3 runs to 14 residues. The DNA for the CDR3 is TGCGCCAGCAGCCTGGGGGGGAGCGCCGGGGAGCTGTTTTTT. This sequence encodes CASSLGGSAGELFF.

This clonotype was detected once. The chain couples TRBV2 to TRBJ1-6, with TRBD1 as a possible D gene (5 bases). The CDR3 is made up of 13 amino acids. V was cut by 4 bases and J by 6 bases, with 7 bases left in between. CDR1 is SNHLY, CDR2 FYNNEI, per germline. CDR3 bases: TGTGCCAGCAGTGGGGACTTTAATTCACCCCTCCACTTT. This translates into CASSGDFNSPLHF.

The CDR3 is CSVARTEANNEQFF. DNA of the CDR3: TGCAGCGTTGCACGGACAGAGGCTAACAATGAGCAGTTCTTC. This chain joins TRBV29-1 and TRBJ2-1; D possibly corresponds to TRBD1 (6 bases). Trimming stripped 4 bases from V and 5 bases from J, with 15 bases between. The CDR3 sequence is 14 residues long. Germline V gene data show CDR1 as SQVTM and CDR2 as ANQGSEA.

This clonotype was detected only a few times. A much bigger clone sits one base away, suggesting this may be a read error. V is TRBV6-5 and J is TRBJ1-2; D remains unclear. The germline V and J ends were trimmed by 0 bases and 8 bases, with 10 bases remaining between them. The CDR3 runs to 13 residues. CDR1 and CDR2 from the germline V gene are MNHEY and SVGAGI. The CDR3, as DNA: TGTGCCAGCAGTTACTCCGCAGAAACGGGCTACACCTTC. This codes for CASSYSAETGYTF.

The chain recombines TRBV29-1 with TRBJ1-3, with no clear D. Trimming left V 6 bases short and J 4 bases short, with 7 bases between. The germline gives CDR1 SQVTM, CDR2 ANQGSEA. This CDR3 region has 11 residues. This chain's CDR3 is CSVALGNTIYF. DNA for the CDR3: TGCAGCGTCGCCCTCGGAAACACCATATATTTT.

Remarks on this clonotype: Being one base from a much bigger clone, this may be a read error. The J gene is TRBJ1-2, the V gene TRBV27; D remains ambiguous. Germline CDR1 reads MNHEY; CDR2 reads SMNVEV (reference sequence). This CDR3 contains 15 residues. Trimming pared 4 bases from V and 1 base from J, leaving 13 bases between. The CDR3 DNA reads TGTGCCAGCAGTTCCTCGGGCGGTGTTAACTATGGCTACACCTTC. Protein: CASSSSGGVNYGYTF.

For this clonotype: A much bigger clone sits one base away, suggesting this may be a read error. The genes are TRBV4-3 and TRBJ1-2; D not certain. V gave up 1 base and J gave up 4 bases, with 10 bases separating them. This CDR3 is 14 amino acids long. Per the germline V gene, CDR1 is LGHNA and CDR2 is YSLEER. The CDR3 spells CASSQVGGGYGYTF. The CDR3 DNA is TGCGCCAGCAGCCAAGTTGGCGGCGGCTATGGCTACACCTTC.

Comments on this clonotype: A read error may explain this, as a much larger clone is one base away. The DNA of the CDR3 is TGTGCCAGCAGTTTGGTTCAGGATATTAACACTGAAGCTTTCTTT. It codes for CASSLVQDINTEAFF. The chain employs TRBV12-3 or TRBV12-4 and TRBJ1-1; no clear D. The V end was cut by 3 bases, the J end by 2 bases, with 13 bases between. The CDR3 runs 15 residues.

Here the CDR3 DNA reads TGTGCCAGCAGTTTGGTTAGCTCATTCACTGAAGCTTTCTTT. This translates into CASSLVSSFTEAFF. This chain links TRBV12-3 or TRBV12-4 with TRBJ1-1; no clear D gene. The CDR3 consists of 14 residues. Trimming cost V 3 bases and J 4 bases, with 12 bases left between them.

This clonotype was observed many times. The chain recombines TRBV6-5 with TRBJ2-5; D perhaps matches TRBD1 (6 bases). V lost 0 bases, J lost 4 bases, and 9 bases lay in between. Germline V gene data show CDR1 as MNHEY and CDR2 as SVGAGI. The CDR3 runs 14 residues. The CDR3: CASSYSGQPETQYF. CDR3 DNA sequence: TGTGCCAGCAGTTACTCTGGACAGCCAGAGACCCAGTACTTC.

This clonotype was recorded only once. This rearrangement joins TRBV7-3 to TRBJ1-1; D remains unclear. This CDR3 contains 13 residues. Germline V gives CDR1 SGHTA, CDR2 FQGTGA. Trimming removed 5 bases at V and 3 bases at J, with 10 bases between. The CDR3 loop is CASSRGPYTEAFF. CDR3 nucleotides: TGTGCCAGCAGCCGCGGACCATACACTGAAGCTTTCTTT.

This chain joins TRBV2 and TRBJ2-1, with 10 bases that match TRBD1. This CDR3 is 12 amino acids long. Per the germline V gene, CDR1 is SNHLY and CDR2 is FYNNEI. With 11 bases clipped from V and 7 bases from J, the junction kept 5 bases outside the gene matches. CDR3 sequence reads: CAGDRGWNEQFF. The CDR3 DNA reads as TGTGCCGGGGACAGGGGATGGAATGAGCAGTTCTTC.

As to this clonotype: A junction end diverges from the germline sequence, so it may reflect a read error. The chain combines TRBV5-1 with TRBJ2-7, with D perhaps TRBD1 or TRBD2 (5 bases each). This CDR3 is built from 15 residues. CDR1 is SGHRS and CDR2 is YFSETQ in the germline V gene. As DNA, the CDR3 is TGCGCCAGCAGCTTGGGGGCCGGGGCGGCCTACGAGCCGTACTTC. Translation: CASSLGAGAAYEPYF.

This clonotype was observed a handful of times. A much larger clonotype is one base distant, so this may be a read error. V is TRBV12-3 or TRBV12-4 and J is TRBJ1-1; unclear D gene. The CDR3 consists of 13 residues. Trimming stripped 4 bases from V and 3 bases from J, with 9 bases between. CDR3 sequence (DNA): TGTGCCAGCAGTTCCCCTAAGGACACTGAAGCTTTCTTT. Translated, it gives CASSSPKDTEAFF.

The chain links TRBV12-3 or TRBV12-4 to TRBJ2-3; 10 bases line up with TRBD1. Trimming removed 5 bases from V and 5 bases from J; junction bases left unmatched: 10. The CDR3 sequence is 16 residues long. The DNA for the CDR3 is TGTGCCAGCAGTCCCCCCGGGACAGGGGCGGAAGATACGCAGTATTTT. Protein: CASSPPGTGAEDTQYF.

This clonotype has ten or more counts. V is TRBV11-2 and J is TRBJ2-1, with D maybe TRBD2 (5 bases). V was cut by 5 bases and J by 3 bases, with 11 bases left in between. The CDR3 extends over 14 amino acids. The germline V gene has CDR1 SGHAT and CDR2 FQNNGV. The CDR3 nucleotides read TGTGCCAGCAGCCCCCGGGGAAACTACAATGAGCAGTTCTTC. Protein product: CASSPRGNYNEQFF. Filled out from reference TRBV11-2 and TRBJ2-1, the complete variable domain reads EAGVAQSPRYKIIEKRQSVAFWCNPISGHATLYWYQQILGQGPKLLIQFQNNGVVDDSQLPKDRFSAERLKGVDSTLKIQPAKLEDSAVYLCASSPRGNYNEQFFGPGTRLTVL.

V gene TRBV15 combines with J gene TRBJ1-4, with 9 bases that match TRBD1. From germline, CDR1 is LNHNV and CDR2 YYDKDF (reference sequence). The CDR3 length is 15 residues. Losses at the gene ends were 0 bases for V and 8 bases for J; bases not matched to a gene: 4. The CDR3 loop reads CATSRDGQGLEKLFF. CDR3 nucleotides: TGTGCCACCAGCAGAGACGGACAGGGGCTCGAAAAACTGTTTTTT.

This chain links TRBV19 with TRBJ2-7, with 7 nucleotides matching TRBD1. This CDR3 spans 15 amino acids. Per the germline V gene, CDR1 is LNHDA and CDR2 is SQIVND (reference sequence). V trimming: 7 bases; J trimming: 1 base; junction bases outside the gene matches: 10. In DNA, the CDR3 is TGTGCCAGTACCCCGGGACAGCTCTATTCCTACGAGCAGTACTTC. This encodes CASTPGQLYSYEQYF.

The sample holds one count of this clonotype. The chain carries TRBV20-1 and TRBJ2-5, with no clear D. Germline loops: CDR1 DFQATT, CDR2 SNEGSKA (reference sequence). This CDR3 has 10 residues. Between the trimmed V and J ends, which lost 6 bases and 0 bases, there was a span of 2 bases. In nucleotides, the CDR3 is TGCAGTGCAGACCAAGAGACCCAGTACTTC. Translated: CSADQETQYF.

The V and J genes are TRBV15 and TRBJ1-2; D is unclear. CDR1 is LNHNV, CDR2 YYDKDF, per germline (reference sequence). V lost 0 bases and J lost 2, with 10 bases in between. CDR3 length equals 15 residues. Written as DNA, the CDR3 is TGTGCCACCAGCAGAGATCGAAGGGCCAACTATGGCTACACCTTC. This encodes CATSRDRRANYGYTF.

The chain recombines TRBV25-1 with TRBJ2-2; D gene ambiguous. The germline V gene encodes CDR1 MGHDK and CDR2 SYGVNS. The V end was cut by 4 bases, the J end by 3 bases, with 6 bases between. The CDR3 totals 13 residues. The CDR3 DNA reads TGTGCCAGCAGTGTAACCGACACCGGGGAGCTGTTTTTT. It translates to CASSVTDTGELFF.